Following are 16 T cell receptor beta chains from one sample sequenced in a study of T cell clonotyping in hematopoietic cell transplantation. TCRdb's table, derived via immunoSEQ multiplex PCR, lists solely in-frame clones and lacks some. The sample yields roughly 7,500 clones, roughly 92% seen once. Sequencing used PBMCs, obtained 180 days after allogeneic stem cell transplant. Receptor source: a female patient in her fifties who had an allogeneic stem cell transplant from an unrelated donor, so the T cells may come from the graft donor. Some clones in this sample may be carry-over from other donors' samples.

This sequence joins TRBV10-2 and TRBJ1-2; D perhaps matches TRBD1 (6 bases). V lost 4 bases and J 10 bases, leaving 13 bases between the germline ends. CDR1 is WSHSY, CDR2 SAAADI, per germline. The CDR3 spans 12 residues. The DNA for the CDR3 is TGCGCCAGCAGTGCAGGGGCGCAGACCTACACCTTC. Translated: CASSAGAQTYTF.

J is TRBJ2-5 and V is TRBV10-1; no firm D call. Germline CDR1 and CDR2: WNHNN and SYGVQD (reference sequence). This CDR3 has 13 amino acids. The V end lost 5 bases, the J end lost 0 bases, and 7 bases lay between the germline ends. The CDR3 region has the DNA TGCGCCAGCAGTTCCGCGGACCAAGAGACCCAGTACTTC. This encodes CASSSADQETQYF.

Details on this clone: The junction differs from germline at one of its ends, possibly a read error. The rearrangement uses TRBV2 and TRBJ1-4; 10 bases are shared with TRBD1. This CDR3 comprises 12 residues. CDR1 is SNHLY, CDR2 FYNNEI, per germline. The CDR3 nucleotides are TGTGCCAGCAGGGGGGACAGGGGATTATGTCTTTTT. It encodes CASRGDRGLCLF.

The gene calls are TRBV7-8 and TRBJ1-2; a weak D match, TRBD1 (6 bases). Between the trimmed V and J ends, which lost 4 bases and 0 bases, there was a span of 27 bases. Germline V CDR1 and CDR2: SGHVS, FQNEAQ. The CDR3 runs to 20 residues. CDR3 in amino acids: CASSSDRGRFSPSSNYGYTF. CDR3 nucleotide sequence: TGTGCCAGCAGCTCGGACAGAGGACGTTTCTCACCGTCATCTAACTATGGCTACACCTTC.

The chain has TRBV5-4 and TRBJ2-5, with 7 bases that match TRBD2. The V segment lost 2 bases and the J segment 1 base; nucleotides outside the gene matches: 5. This CDR3 has 15 residues. Germline lookup yields CDR1 SGHNT and CDR2 YYREEE (reference sequence). CDR3: CASSFLGGGQETQYF. In nucleotides, the CDR3 is TGTGCCAGCAGCTTCCTGGGGGGGGGCCAAGAGACCCAGTACTTC.

J is TRBJ1-5 and V is TRBV2; TRBD1 aligns across 7 bases. The CDR3 covers 15 residues. The V and J ends lost 6 bases and 0 bases, in that order; junction bases with no gene match: 5. Germline CDR1 is SNHLY and CDR2 is FYNNEI. The CDR3 here is CASRGQTFSNQPQHF. CDR3 sequence (DNA): TGTGCCAGCAGGGGACAGACCTTTAGCAATCAGCCCCAGCATTTT.

V gene TRBV27 combines with J gene TRBJ1-5, with D perhaps TRBD1 (5 bases). Trimming left V 0 bases short and J 7 bases short, with 16 bases between. This CDR3 has 16 residues. In germline, CDR1 is MNHEY, CDR2 SMNVEV (reference sequence). The CDR3 region is CASSLSNTGTGQPQHF. In DNA form, the CDR3 reads TGTGCCAGCAGTTTATCGAATACGGGGACGGGGCAGCCCCAGCATTTT.

The chain is built from TRBV28 and TRBJ2-7, with a possible D match to TRBD2 (6 bases). The CDR3 runs 13 residues. CDR1 and CDR2 (germline): MDHEN, SYDVKM. Between the trimmed V and J ends, which lost 6 bases and 2 bases, there was a span of 11 bases. The CDR3: CASSPPGAYEQYV. The CDR3 DNA reads as TGTGCCAGCAGCCCCCCGGGGGCCTACGAGCAGTACGTC.

The chain combines TRBV28 with TRBJ2-7, with 7 bases lining up with TRBD1. The CDR3 is 14 residues long. The germline gives CDR1 MDHEN, CDR2 SYDVKM. DNA for the CDR3: TGTGCCAGCAAAAAAGGGGGCAGTTACTACAAGCAGTACGTC. Amino acids: CASKKGGSYYKQYV.

The chain joins TRBV5-1 to TRBJ1-5, with D possibly TRBD1 on 6 matching bases. This CDR3 region has 15 residues. Germline CDR1 SGHRS, CDR2 YFSETQ. Trimming cost V 4 bases and J 4 bases, with 15 bases left between them. CDR3 nucleotide sequence: TGCGCCAGCAGCGAAGGGGGGGCTCGAAATCAGCCCCAGCATTTT. Amino acids: CASSEGGARNQPQHF.

V is TRBV6-5 and J is TRBJ2-7, with 7 bases lining up with TRBD1. J gave up 6 bases and V 6 bases, and 11 bases lay outside the gene matches. The germline CDR1 and CDR2 sequences are MNHEY and SVGAGI. The length of the CDR3 is 14 residues. The CDR3 here is CASSLRQGSGEQYV. The CDR3 coding sequence is TGTGCCAGCAGCCTGCGACAGGGTTCAGGCGAGCAGTACGTC.

The rearrangement joins TRBV6-1 to TRBJ2-2; D unresolved. V dropped 2 bases and J dropped 1 base, with 11 bases sitting between them. Per germline, CDR1 MNHNS and CDR2 SASEGT. This CDR3 has 16 amino acids. The CDR3 here is CASSEQSVGNTGELFF. The CDR3 DNA is TGTGCCAGCAGTGAACAGTCGGTGGGGAACACCGGGGAGCTGTTTTTT.

This chain joins TRBV29-1 and TRBJ2-3, with TRBD1 matching 8 bases. V trimming: 6 bases; J trimming: 8 bases; junction bases outside the gene matches: 7. Germline loops: CDR1 SQVTM, CDR2 ANQGSEA. This CDR3 region has 12 residues. CDR3 region: CSVGTGRPTQYF. As DNA, the CDR3 is TGCAGCGTAGGGACAGGCCGGCCTACGCAGTATTTT.

The V and J genes are TRBV7-2 and TRBJ2-7; D possibly corresponds to TRBD2 (6 bases). From germline, CDR1 is SGHTA and CDR2 FQGNSA. V lost 5 bases and J 2 bases, leaving 16 bases between the germline ends. The CDR3 consists of 15 residues. The CDR3 reads CASSTTERVAYEQYF. The CDR3 region has the DNA TGTGCCAGCAGCACTACAGAGCGGGTTGCCTACGAGCAGTACTTC. Filled out from reference TRBV7-2 and TRBJ2-7, the complete variable domain reads GAGVSQSPSNKVTEKGKDVELRCDPISGHTALYWYRQSLGQGLEFLIYFQGNSAPDKSGLPSDRFSAERTGGSVSTLTIQRTQQEDSAVYLCASSTTERVAYEQYFGPGTRLTVT.

The chain recombines TRBV2 with TRBJ2-5; D perhaps matches TRBD1 (7 bases). The V gene lost 5 bases and the J gene lost 4 bases, with 11 bases spanning the gap. The length of the CDR3 is 13 residues. Germline V CDR1 and CDR2: SNHLY, FYNNEI. CDR3 protein: CASSPQGGETQYF. In DNA, the CDR3 is TGTGCCAGCAGTCCCCAGGGGGGAGAGACCCAGTACTTC.

The chain recombines TRBV6-5 with TRBJ2-5; 8 nucleotides agree with TRBD1. After removal of 2 bases from V and 6 bases from J, the junction contained 8 bases not matched to a gene. In germline, CDR1 is MNHEY, CDR2 SVGAGI. The CDR3 covers 15 residues. CDR3 DNA: TGTGCCAGCAGTTACGGAGGACAGGGAGGCCAGACCCAGTACTTC. Protein product: CASSYGGQGGQTQYF.